The text below deals with one TCR beta chain. Its antigen is currently unknown. This table comes from immunoSEQ multiplex PCR, and its TCRdb copy is limited to in-frame clones, with some not included. The sample has tens of thousands of clones; 76% are singletons. CDR1 SGHRS and CDR2 YFSETQ come from the germline V gene. The CDR3 is 16 residues long. V was cut by 4 bases and J by 5 bases, with 16 bases left in between. Expansion with viral peptide pools was applied to antigen-specific CD4+ T cells by the ViraFEST assay prior to sequencing. A roughly 11-day culture period preceded the isolation of CD4+ T cells. BNT162b2 vaccine or mRNA-1273 vaccine was given to participants in two doses. It was with approximately 9.6 IU/ml IL-2 and about 10 ug/ml peptides that around 1.9 million PBMC per well were cultured. On day 3 and again on day 7, half the medium was replaced with IL-2 medium. The data are from a study of vaccination effects on CD4 cells after COVID-19. Study-wide background: Post-vaccine specimens arrived a median 72 days past the second dose. Notes on the study in general: Few convalescent patients were studied, and early post-infection samples were lacking.

The V call is TRBV5-1, the J call TRBJ1-6; the D gene is possibly TRBD1 (6 bases). The sequence was obtained from a human donor who received a COVID-19 vaccine. This specimen was CD4+ T cells from PBMCs cultured with HCoV-OC43 spike peptides, taken after COVID-19 vaccination. As for subset: HCoV-OC43 spike overlapping peptide pool stimulation. The CDR3 DNA is TGCGCCAGCAGCATCTCGGGGGCGCAAAATAATTCACCCCTCCACTTT. Protein: CASSISGAQNNSPLHF.